The 4 T cell receptor beta chains below come from one sample, sequenced in a study of beta chain features in type 1 diabetes. The isolated RNA, all of it, was reverse transcribed, so expressed TCRB transcripts were what got sequenced. Profiling relied on immunoSEQ multiplex PCR, and the TCRdb table lists in-frame clones only, not all of them. The table lists fewer than 650,000 clones, less than 20% of them singletons. The sequencing input was naive CD4+ T cells from blood. The source is a man in his late teens or twenties in good health.

V and J are TRBV7-3 and TRBJ2-2; D perhaps matches TRBD1 (6 bases). Looked up from germline, CDR1 is SGHTA and CDR2 is FQGTGA. CDR3 length: 14 amino acids. V shed 6 bases and J shed 4 bases, with 12 bases lying between them. The CDR3 protein is CASSDRPLTGELFF. The CDR3 DNA sequence: TGTGCCAGCAGTGACAGGCCCCTCACCGGGGAGCTGTTTTTT.

This clone appeared a few times. This chain uses TRBV7-3 with TRBJ2-3; D remains ambiguous. This CDR3 comprises 12 residues. CDR1 is SGHTA, CDR2 FQGTGA, per germline. V lost 4 bases to trimming and J lost 7 bases, with 9 bases between them. CDR3 in DNA: TGTGCCAGCAGCTCCCCCGGATATACGCAGTATTTT. Encoded protein: CASSSPGYTQYF.

The chain carries TRBV16 and TRBJ1-6; 10 bases align to TRBD1. V lost 4 bases and J lost 10; bases outside the gene matches: 10. The CDR3 sequence is 16 residues long. The germline CDR1 and CDR2 sequences are KGHSY and FQNENV. CDR3 residues: CASSRPDRGRRSPLHF. The CDR3 DNA reads TGTGCCAGCAGCCGACCGGACAGGGGGAGGAGGTCACCCCTCCACTTT.

This clone has a handful of counts. The genes are TRBV4-3 and TRBJ2-5; D unclear. Trimming stripped 4 bases from V and 2 bases from J, with 11 bases between. CDR1 LGHNA and CDR2 YSLEER come from the germline V gene. The CDR3 totals 14 residues. As DNA, the CDR3 is TGCGCCAGCAGCCGAGGCAGGCTACAAGAGACCCAGTACTTC. Residues: CASSRGRLQETQYF.